What follows are 20 T cell receptor beta chains derived from one specimen sequenced in a study of technical replicates of blood from a few donors. Sequencing was performed with immunoSEQ multiplex PCR; in TCRdb, only in-frame clones are kept and a portion is missing. This sample has about 82,000 clones, with around 94% found just once. Sequenced sample: T cells isolated from PBMCs. The receptors come from a human donor in good health.

This chain connects TRBV2 to TRBJ2-1; D not certain. With 4 bases removed from V and 0 bases from J, the gap between germline ends came to 7 bases. The CDR3 is made up of 14 amino acids. Germline V lookup: CDR1 SNHLY, CDR2 FYNNEI. The CDR3 DNA follows: TGTGCCAGCAGTGGAGGAATCTCCTACAATGAGCAGTTCTTC. It translates to CASSGGISYNEQFF.

This rearrangement joins TRBV9 to TRBJ2-7, with D tentatively TRBD1 (6 bases). Trimming removed 4 bases from V and 2 bases from J, with 19 bases in between. Germline V gene data show CDR1 as SGDLS and CDR2 as YYNGEE. The CDR3 consists of 16 residues. The CDR3 nucleotides read TGTGCCAGCAGCCCTCGCAGAACAGGGATTACCTACGAGCAGTACTTC. This encodes CASSPRRTGITYEQYF.

V and J are TRBV11-2 and TRBJ2-5; maybe TRBD1 (6 bases). Germline V gene data show CDR1 as SGHAT and CDR2 as FQNNGV. The CDR3 spans 16 residues. With 3 bases removed from V and 4 bases from J, the gap between germline ends came to 18 bases. In DNA, the CDR3 is TGTGCCAGCAGCTTGGCGGCAGGGGTGGTTGGAGAGACCCAGTACTTC. Protein: CASSLAAGVVGETQYF. The complete variable domain, with remaining parts taken from reference TRBV11-2 and TRBJ2-5, reads EAGVAQSPRYKIIEKRQSVAFWCNPISGHATLYWYQQILGQGPKLLIQFQNNGVVDDSQLPKDRFSAERLKGVDSTLKIQPAKLEDSAVYLCASSLAAGVVGETQYFGPGTRLLVL.

The chain carries TRBV14 and TRBJ2-7; 13 bases match TRBD2. V gave up 4 bases and J gave up 4 bases; unmatched junction bases: 1. Germline loops: CDR1 SGHDN, CDR2 FVKESK. This CDR3 region has 14 residues. The CDR3 here is CASSPTSGRYEQYF. CDR3 bases: TGTGCCAGCAGCCCGACTAGCGGGAGGTACGAGCAGTACTTC.

This chain links TRBV15 with TRBJ2-3; tentative D call: TRBD2 (6 bases). This CDR3 has 12 amino acids. Trimming shortened V by 5 bases and J by 7 bases, and 10 bases separated the two germline ends. CDR1 LNHNV and CDR2 YYDKDF come from the germline V gene (reference sequence). CDR3 protein: CATSPGENTQYF. CDR3 DNA: TGTGCCACCAGCCCGGGGGAAAATACGCAGTATTTT.

CDR3 in DNA: TGCGCCAGCAGATATTCCGACAGAATAGGACAGCCCCAGCATTTT. As protein: CASRYSDRIGQPQHF. The chain is built from TRBV5-1 and TRBJ1-5, with D maybe TRBD1 (5 bases). This CDR3 has 15 residues. The germline V gene has CDR1 SGHRS and CDR2 YFSETQ. Trimming took 5 bases from V and 7 from J, leaving 19 bases between them. The full variable domain, with the rest looked up from reference TRBV5-1 and TRBJ1-5, is KAGVTQTPRYLIKTRGQQVTLSCSPISGHRSVSWYQQTPGQGLQFLFEYFSETQRNKGNFPGRFSGRQFSNSRSEMNVSTLELGDSALYLCASRYSDRIGQPQHFGDGTRLSIL.

The genes are TRBV5-5 and TRBJ1-1; no clear D gene. CDR3 size: 12 residues. Germline V CDR1 and CDR2: SGHKS, YYEKEE (reference sequence). Trimming removed 1 base from V and 7 bases from J, with 8 bases in between. This CDR3 reads CASSLHSHEAFF. The DNA for the CDR3 is TGTGCCAGCAGCTTGCACAGCCATGAAGCTTTCTTT.

A note on this clone: Its ends do not fully match the called genes, so a read error is possible. The J gene is TRBJ2-2, the V gene TRBV29-1; D perhaps matches TRBD2 (7 bases). The CDR3 length is 13 residues. CDR1 SQVTM and CDR2 ANQGSEA come from the germline V gene. Written as DNA, the CDR3 is TGTAGTTCCCGGGGGGCGTGGGGCGGGGAGCTGTTTTTT. Protein product: CSSRGAWGGELFF.

The chain links TRBV7-6 to TRBJ1-1, with a tentative D call TRBD1 (5 bases). Germline V gene data show CDR1 as SGHVS and CDR2 as FNYEAQ. With 4 bases removed from V and 1 base from J, the gap between germline ends came to 10 bases. The CDR3 contains 14 residues. Written as DNA, the CDR3 is TGTGCCAGCAGCTCAATACAGGCGAACACTGAAGCTTTCTTT. Translation: CASSSIQANTEAFF.

This chain connects TRBV29-1 to TRBJ2-3; maybe TRBD1 (6 bases). This CDR3 comprises 14 residues. The germline CDR1 and CDR2 sequences are SQVTM and ANQGSEA. Trimming took 1 base from V and 0 from J, leaving 8 bases between them. This CDR3 reads CSVEGGHSTDTQYF. The CDR3 coding sequence is TGCAGCGTTGAAGGGGGACATAGCACAGATACGCAGTATTTT.

The rearrangement joins TRBV7-8 to TRBJ1-1; 7 bases match TRBD1. Germline CDR1 reads SGHVS; CDR2 reads FQNEAQ. This CDR3 is built from 14 residues. Trimming removed 4 bases from V and 4 bases from J; junction bases left unmatched: 6. The CDR3 spells CASSYRGSGTEAFF. CDR3 in DNA: TGTGCCAGCAGCTACAGGGGATCGGGCACTGAAGCTTTCTTT. Looking up the rest from reference TRBV7-8 and TRBJ1-1 gives the full variable domain: GAGVSQSPRYKVAKRGQDVALRCDPISGHVSLFWYQQALGQGPEFLTYFQNEAQLDKSGLPSDRFFAERPEGSVSTLKIQRTQQEDSAVYLCASSYRGSGTEAFFGQGTRLTVV.

The J gene is TRBJ2-1, the V gene TRBV25-1; tentatively, D is TRBD1 (5 bases). V shed 7 bases and J shed 6 bases, with 13 bases lying between them. Germline CDR1 reads MGHDK; CDR2 reads SYGVNS. The CDR3 loop spans 13 amino acids. CDR3 nucleotide sequence: TGTGCCAGCACAAGGGGATTGGGCAATGAGCAGTTCTTC. Translated: CASTRGLGNEQFF.

The J gene is TRBJ2-7, the V gene TRBV5-1, with 10 nucleotides matching TRBD1. This CDR3 has 15 amino acids. The V and J ends lost 2 bases and 2 bases, in that order; junction bases with no gene match: 4. Germline loops: CDR1 SGHRS, CDR2 YFSETQ. This CDR3 reads CASSFQTGGAYEQYF. In DNA, the CDR3 is TGCGCCAGCAGCTTCCAGACAGGGGGCGCCTACGAGCAGTACTTC. Full variable domain (rest looked up from reference TRBV5-1 and TRBJ2-7): KAGVTQTPRYLIKTRGQQVTLSCSPISGHRSVSWYQQTPGQGLQFLFEYFSETQRNKGNFPGRFSGRQFSNSRSEMNVSTLELGDSALYLCASSFQTGGAYEQYFGPGTRLTVT.

Here the CDR3 reads CASSVGTSGIWTDTQYF. In nucleotides, the CDR3 is TGTGCCAGCAGCGTAGGGACTAGCGGGATTTGGACAGATACGCAGTATTTT. The chain employs TRBV9 and TRBJ2-3; the match to TRBD2 covers 12 bases. Germline V gene sequence: CDR1 SGDLS, CDR2 YYNGEE. Trimming at V came to 0 bases and at J to 3 bases, leaving 5 bases not matched to a gene. The CDR3 sequence is 17 residues long.

The chain couples TRBV30 to TRBJ2-7; D call uncertain. CDR1 and CDR2 (germline): GTSNPN, SVGIG (reference sequence). Trimming removed 2 bases at V and 7 bases at J, with 12 bases between. The CDR3 has 12 residues. CDR3 residues: CAWSTAAREQYF. CDR3 nucleotides: TGTGCCTGGAGTACGGCGGCCAGAGAGCAGTACTTC.

This chain joins TRBV19 and TRBJ1-5, with D unresolved. V lost 7 bases and J lost 7, with 14 bases in between. CDR1 LNHDA and CDR2 SQIVND come from the germline V gene (reference sequence). This CDR3 has 13 amino acids. The CDR3 DNA reads TGTGCCAGTACCGGGGTTGGAGTACAGCCCCAGCATTTT. It translates to CASTGVGVQPQHF.

This chain links TRBV10-3 with TRBJ2-1; maybe TRBD2 (6 bases). Between the trimmed V and J ends, which lost 3 bases and 6 bases, there was a span of 21 bases. The CDR3 contains 17 residues. Looked up from germline, CDR1 is ENHRY and CDR2 is SYGVKD. This CDR3 is CAISDMGRGAGSNEQFF. CDR3 bases: TGTGCCATCAGTGATATGGGTAGAGGAGCGGGTAGCAATGAGCAGTTCTTC.

The V gene is TRBV2, the J gene TRBJ2-5, with TRBD2 matching over 9 bases. The trim removed 7 bases at V and 2 bases at J, leaving 5 bases unmatched. The CDR3 sequence is 14 residues long. CDR1 is SNHLY, CDR2 FYNNEI, per germline. The CDR3 DNA sequence: TGTGCCAGCACTAGCGGGGAGCGACAAGAGACCCAGTACTTC. Encoded protein: CASTSGERQETQYF.

J is TRBJ2-1 and V is TRBV9; 16 positions agree with TRBD2. Germline loops: CDR1 SGDLS, CDR2 YYNGEE. Germline trimming cut 0 bases from V and 7 bases from J; bases unmatched to any gene: 1. The CDR3 has 16 amino acids. The CDR3 region has the DNA TGTGCCAGCAGCGTAGGGGGACTAGCGGGAGGGAATGAGCAGTTCTTC. Amino acid sequence: CASSVGGLAGGNEQFF.

J is TRBJ2-3 and V is TRBV9; TRBD2 agrees at 7 bases. There are 16 residues in the CDR3. Germline loops: CDR1 SGDLS, CDR2 YYNGEE. V gave up 0 bases and J gave up 2 bases; unmatched junction bases: 6. The CDR3: CASSVASSGVTDTQYF. The CDR3 region has the DNA TGTGCCAGCAGCGTAGCTTCTAGCGGCGTCACAGATACGCAGTATTTT.